The 6 T cell receptor beta chains presented below share a single source sample, sequenced in a study of control samples from healthy donors and cancer patients. Sequencing used immunoSEQ multiplex PCR; TCRdb keeps in-frame clones, though not all of them. The sample shows under 200,000 clones, roughly 89% of them seen only once. The sequenced material came from blood. The receptor source for this set is a woman aged 30 to 39 in good health.

This chain connects TRBV29-1 to TRBJ1-1; TRBD1 aligns across 9 bases. From germline, CDR1 is SQVTM and CDR2 ANQGSEA. The CDR3 sequence is 13 residues long. J was trimmed by 3 bases and V by 4 bases; bases with no gene match: 3. The CDR3 nucleotides read TGCAGCGTTGTATACAGGGGGCACACTGAAGCTTTCTTT. It specifies CSVVYRGHTEAFF.

The V gene is TRBV2, the J gene TRBJ2-2; tentatively, D is TRBD2 (6 bases). CDR1 is SNHLY and CDR2 is FYNNEI in the germline V gene. Trimming pared 0 bases from V and 7 bases from J, leaving 9 bases between. The CDR3 has 14 residues. The CDR3 spells CASSEAGRGGELFF. As DNA, the CDR3 is TGTGCCAGCAGTGAAGCGGGGCGGGGCGGGGAGCTGTTTTTT.

The chain combines TRBV18 with TRBJ1-1; 7 bases align to TRBD1. The ends lost 3 bases at V and 2 bases at J; junction bases unmatched: 9. The germline V gene encodes CDR1 KGHSH and CDR2 LQKENI. The CDR3 contains 16 residues. CDR3 in amino acids: CASSPDRAMQNTEAFF. CDR3 in DNA: TGTGCCAGCTCACCCGACAGGGCGATGCAAAACACTGAAGCTTTCTTT.

This clone was found once. V gene TRBV19 combines with J gene TRBJ1-1; D gene unclear. This CDR3 is built from 13 residues. The germline CDR1 and CDR2 sequences are LNHDA and SQIVND (reference sequence). The ends were cut back, 3 bases at V and 0 bases at J, with 5 bases in the middle. For the CDR3, the DNA is TGTGCCAGTAGTATTCAAATGAACACTGAAGCTTTCTTT. This sequence encodes CASSIQMNTEAFF.

The V call is TRBV25-1, the J call TRBJ1-4, with 7 bases aligning to TRBD1. V lost 4 bases to trimming and J lost 4 bases; unmatched junction nucleotides: 0. The CDR3 has 13 residues. Germline V gene sequence: CDR1 MGHDK, CDR2 SYGVNS. The CDR3 region has the DNA TGTGCCAGCAGTGGACAGGGTAATGAAAAACTGTTTTTT. Translation: CASSGQGNEKLFF.

V gene TRBV7-9 combines with J gene TRBJ2-7; 8 bases match TRBD1. V lost 4 bases and J lost 7; bases outside the gene matches: 6. The germline gives CDR1 SEHNR, CDR2 FQNEAQ (reference sequence). The CDR3 extends over 13 amino acids. The CDR3 DNA follows: TGTGCCAGCAGCTCGGACAGGGTGGGGGAGCAGTACTTC. Protein product: CASSSDRVGEQYF.